A selection of T cell receptor beta chains follows, all from one sample in a study of OX40 agonist ivuxolimab in advanced cancers. Assay used: immunoSEQ multiplex PCR; TCRdb lists only in-frame clones, some missing. Counted here are tens of thousands of clones, approximately 85% occurring once; the ten biggest clones make up 2.4%. The sequencing used CD4+ or CD8+ T cells sorted from blood, collected in a trial of the OX40 agonist ivuxolimab. These receptors were obtained from an adult with an advanced solid tumor such as melanoma, head and neck, liver or kidney cancer. Both conserved end residues are part of each CDR3. A D gene is named only where the DNA matches it firmly. Some rows have no size entry. The others give once, few or many, or a class for an expanded clone.

j_call clone_size d_call v_call cdr3_aa cdr3_nt
TRBJ2-7 - TRBD1 TRBV29-1 CSVVTTGGRYEQYF TGCAGCGTTGTCACTACAGGGGGAAGGTACGAGCAGTACTTC
TRBJ2-7 - TRBD2 TRBV5-4 CASSSLAGGSDEQYF TGTGCCAGCAGCTCCCTAGCGGGGGGTTCGGACGAGCAGTACTTC
TRBJ2-7 - - TRBV14 CASSQDRGLAQYF TGTGCCAGCAGCCAAGATAGGGGTCTAGCGCAGTACTTC
TRBJ1-3 - - TRBV6-5 CASSYSKLSGNTIYF TGTGCCAGCAGTTACTCAAAGCTCTCTGGAAACACCATATATTTT
TRBJ1-5 - - TRBV7-2 CASSLDSRVGQPQHF TGTGCCAGCAGCTTAGATTCACGGGTAGGTCAGCCCCAGCATTTT
TRBJ2-3 once - TRBV19 CASIGRQTDTQYF TGTGCCAGTATCGGCAGGCAGACAGATACGCAGTATTTT
TRBJ1-6 - - TRBV18 CASSPPGGAAIRANSPLHF TGTGCCAGCTCACCACCGGGGGGGGCCGCTATAAGGGCAAATTCACCCCTCCACTTT
TRBJ2-5 - TRBD1 TRBV9 CASSVASGGIETQYF TGTGCCAGCAGCGTAGCGTCAGGGGGCATCGAGACCCAGTACTTC
TRBJ1-5 - - TRBV5-1 CASSLEGGNQPQHF TGCGCCAGCAGCTTGGAAGGAGGCAATCAGCCCCAGCATTTT
TRBJ2-7 - TRBD1 TRBV7-2 CASSSPTGGRREQYF TGTGCCAGCAGCTCACCGACAGGGGGCCGTCGCGAGCAGTACTTC
TRBJ2-7 - - TRBV9 CASSVGPEPSEQYF TGTGCCAGCAGCGTAGGGCCCGAGCCGTCAGAGCAGTACTTC
TRBJ1-6 - - TRBV6-4 CASSKERGRSNSPLHF TGTGCCAGCAGCAAAGAGCGGGGAAGAAGTAATTCACCCCTCCACTTT
TRBJ2-3 - - TRBV5-1 CASSPLEGGGMSDTQYF TGCGCCAGCAGCCCTTTGGAGGGGGGGGGCATGTCAGATACGCAGTATTTT
TRBJ2-3 - - TRBV18 CASSPSTREDTQYF TGTGCCAGCTCACCATCCACCAGGGAAGATACGCAGTATTTT
TRBJ2-1 - - TRBV4-2 CASSQEIGGEVNEQFF TGTGCCAGCAGCCAAGAGATAGGGGGAGAAGTCAATGAGCAGTTCTTC
TRBJ2-7 - TRBD2 TRBV7-3 CASSPPGLAAREQYF TGTGCCAGCAGCCCTCCGGGACTAGCCGCCCGCGAGCAGTACTTC
TRBJ2-7 once TRBD2 TRBV29-1 CSAGTSGGYEQYF TGCAGCGCGGGGACTAGCGGGGGGTACGAGCAGTACTTC
TRBJ2-5 - - TRBV4-1 CASSQGGNQETQYF TGCGCCAGCAGCCAAGGGGGCAACCAAGAGACCCAGTACTTC
TRBJ1-1 - TRBD1 TRBV7-2 CASSRDRADTEAFF TGTGCCAGCAGCCGTGACAGGGCGGACACTGAAGCTTTCTTT
TRBJ2-2 - - TRBV7-3 CASSSADTGELFF TGTGCCAGCAGCTCCGCGGACACCGGGGAGCTGTTTTTT
TRBJ2-7 - - TRBV5-1 CASSLAFGTSSYEQYF TGCGCCAGCAGCTTGGCCTTTGGCACAAGCTCCTACGAGCAGTACTTC
TRBJ2-7 - - TRBV10-1 CASKRSGKGDEQYF TGCGCCAGCAAAAGGAGCGGCAAAGGGGACGAGCAGTACTTC
TRBJ1-1 - - TRBV5-6 CASSLDSDGPEAFF TGTGCCAGCAGCCTTGACTCCGATGGGCCTGAAGCTTTCTTT
TRBJ2-7 - TRBD1 TRBV19 CASSEGTGRDYEQYF TGTGCCAGTAGTGAGGGGACAGGGAGAGACTACGAGCAGTACTTC
TRBJ2-7 - TRBD1 TRBV29-1 CSVERGPGEQYF TGCAGCGTTGAAAGGGGGCCGGGAGAGCAGTACTTC
TRBJ2-2 - - TRBV18 CASSPWGGIRSGELFF TGTGCCAGCTCACCTTGGGGGGGCATTAGGTCCGGGGAGCTGTTTTTT
TRBJ2-1 - - TRBV11-1 CASSLAGGPYNEQFF TGTGCCAGCAGCTTAGCCGGGGGGCCCTACAATGAGCAGTTCTTC
TRBJ2-5 - - TRBV23-1 CASSQYQGRRETQYF TGCGCCAGCAGTCAATACCAGGGGAGGAGAGAGACCCAGTACTTC
TRBJ1-4 - - TRBV7-9 CASSLSLNEKLFF TGTGCCAGCAGCTTATCCCTAAATGAAAAACTGTTTTTT
TRBJ1-1 - - TRBV7-9 CASSLVRGTTEAFF TGTGCCAGCAGCTTAGTTAGGGGGACCACTGAAGCTTTCTTT
TRBJ2-1 - TRBD2 TRBV5-4 CASSSLAVIYNEQFF TGTGCCAGCAGCTCCCTAGCGGTGATCTACAATGAGCAGTTCTTC
TRBJ2-2 - - TRBV28 CASSLGGAPNTGELFF TGTGCCAGCAGTTTAGGGGGGGCTCCGAACACCGGGGAGCTGTTTTTT
TRBJ2-3 - TRBD2 TRBV30 CAWRRGVVTDTQYF TGTGCCTGGAGACGGGGGGTCGTCACAGATACGCAGTATTTT
TRBJ1-2 - TRBD1 TRBV4-1 CASSQPGTVSYGYTF TGCGCCAGCAGCCAGCCGGGGACAGTATCCTATGGCTACACCTTC
TRBJ2-3 - TRBD1 TRBV4-1 CASSHLGRGPTGERDTQYF TGCGCCAGCAGCCACCTAGGCCGCGGGCCAACAGGGGAGAGAGATACGCAGTATTTT
TRBJ2-7 - - TRBV11-2 CASSPQHEQYF TGTGCCAGCAGCCCCCAGCACGAGCAGTACTTC
TRBJ1-4 few - TRBV5-1 CASSDALGTGEKLFF TGCGCCAGCAGCGACGCCCTCGGGACGGGTGAAAAACTGTTTTTT
TRBJ2-3 - TRBD2 TRBV5-1 CASSFIRGGETDTQYF TGCGCCAGCAGCTTTATTCGCGGGGGGGAAACAGATACGCAGTATTTT
TRBJ1-1 - - TRBV10-2 CASSLEVNTEAFF TGCGCCAGCAGTTTGGAGGTGAACACTGAAGCTTTCTTT